The T cell receptor (beta chain) under discussion was sequenced for a study of cytomegalovirus exposure and HLA in healthy donors. CDR1 and CDR2 from the germline V gene are LNHDA and SQIVND (reference sequence). The length of the CDR3 is 13 residues. The V and J ends lost 3 bases and 6 bases respectively, with 12 bases between them. Primers included in the PCR were 60 Vbeta and 13 Jbeta primers. TCRdb keeps only in-frame clones here, not all; method: immunoSEQ multiplex PCR. Here the sample spans over 150,000 clones, more than 80% being singletons. Sequenced material: PBMCs. The clonotype comes from a man aged 18 to 30 in good health and CMV-seronegative. This sequence joins TRBV19 and TRBJ2-7; possibly TRBD1 for D (6 bases). The CDR3 spells CASSMGHPIEQYF. Written as DNA, the CDR3 is TGTGCCAGTAGTATGGGACACCCTATCGAGCAGTACTTC.